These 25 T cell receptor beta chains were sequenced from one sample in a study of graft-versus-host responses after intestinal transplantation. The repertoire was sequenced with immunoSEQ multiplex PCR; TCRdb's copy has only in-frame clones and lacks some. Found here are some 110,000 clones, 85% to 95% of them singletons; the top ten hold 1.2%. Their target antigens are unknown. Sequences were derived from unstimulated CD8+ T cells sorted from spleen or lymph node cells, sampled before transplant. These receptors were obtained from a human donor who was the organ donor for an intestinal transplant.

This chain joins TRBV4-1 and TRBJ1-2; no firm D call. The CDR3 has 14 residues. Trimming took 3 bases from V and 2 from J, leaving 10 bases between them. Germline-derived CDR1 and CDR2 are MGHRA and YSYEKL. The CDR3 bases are TGCGCCAGCAGCCATGAGGGTAGGAACTATGGCTACACCTTC. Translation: CASSHEGRNYGYTF.

The CDR3 bases are TGTGCCAGCAGCCCCCGGCGCCCGGGGGAGCAGTACTTC. Its protein is CASSPRRPGEQYF. The gene calls are TRBV27 and TRBJ2-7; tentatively, D is TRBD2 (5 bases). This CDR3 is built from 13 residues. The germline gives CDR1 MNHEY, CDR2 SMNVEV (reference sequence). Trimming took off 6 bases at V and 7 bases at J, with 16 bases between the two ends.

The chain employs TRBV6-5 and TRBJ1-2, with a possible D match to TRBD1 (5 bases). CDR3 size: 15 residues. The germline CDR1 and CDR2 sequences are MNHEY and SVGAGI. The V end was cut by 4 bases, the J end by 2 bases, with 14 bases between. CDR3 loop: CASSLDGTENYGYTF. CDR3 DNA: TGTGCCAGCAGTTTAGACGGGACGGAGAACTATGGCTACACCTTC.

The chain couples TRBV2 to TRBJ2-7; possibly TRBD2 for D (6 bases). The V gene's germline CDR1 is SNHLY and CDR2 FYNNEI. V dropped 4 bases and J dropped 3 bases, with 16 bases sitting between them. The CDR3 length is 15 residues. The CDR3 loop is CASSVLSGPVYEQYF. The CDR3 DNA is TGTGCCAGCAGTGTTTTAAGCGGGCCGGTCTACGAGCAGTACTTC.

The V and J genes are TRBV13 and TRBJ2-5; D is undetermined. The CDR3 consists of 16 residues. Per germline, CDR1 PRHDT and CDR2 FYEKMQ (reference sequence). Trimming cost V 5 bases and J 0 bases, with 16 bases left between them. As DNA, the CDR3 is TGTGCCAGCAGCGGCCCTAGGCGGATGTACCAAGAGACCCAGTACTTC. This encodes CASSGPRRMYQETQYF.

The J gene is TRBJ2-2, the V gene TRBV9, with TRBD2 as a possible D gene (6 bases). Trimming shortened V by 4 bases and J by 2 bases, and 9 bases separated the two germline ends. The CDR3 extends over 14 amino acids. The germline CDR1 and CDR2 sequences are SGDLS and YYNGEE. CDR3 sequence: CASSISGNTGELFF. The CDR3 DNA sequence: TGTGCCAGCAGCATTAGCGGTAACACCGGGGAGCTGTTTTTT.

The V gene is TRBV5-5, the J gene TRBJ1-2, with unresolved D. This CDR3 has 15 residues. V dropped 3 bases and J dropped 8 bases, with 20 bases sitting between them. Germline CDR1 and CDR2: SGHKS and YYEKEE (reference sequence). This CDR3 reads CASSSWLGPFGGYTF. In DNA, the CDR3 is TGTGCCAGCAGCTCATGGCTGGGCCCCTTCGGGGGCTACACCTTC.

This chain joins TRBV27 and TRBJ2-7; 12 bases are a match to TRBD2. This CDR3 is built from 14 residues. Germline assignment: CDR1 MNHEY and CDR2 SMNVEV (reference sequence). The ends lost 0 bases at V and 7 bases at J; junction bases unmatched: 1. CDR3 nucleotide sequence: TGTGCCAGCAGTTTATCAGGACTAGCGGGAGAGCAGTACTTC. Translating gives CASSLSGLAGEQYF.

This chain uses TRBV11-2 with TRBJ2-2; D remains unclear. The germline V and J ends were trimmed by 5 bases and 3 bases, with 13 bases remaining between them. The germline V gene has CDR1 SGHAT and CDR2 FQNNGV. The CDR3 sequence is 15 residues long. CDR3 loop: CASSVGLTDTGELFF. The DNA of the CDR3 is TGTGCCAGCAGCGTGGGCCTTACGGACACCGGGGAGCTGTTTTTT.

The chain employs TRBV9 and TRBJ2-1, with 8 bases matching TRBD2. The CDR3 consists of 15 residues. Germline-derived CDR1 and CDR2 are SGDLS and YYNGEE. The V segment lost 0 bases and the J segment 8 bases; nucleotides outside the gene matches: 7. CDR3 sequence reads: CASSVDSGGSDEQFF. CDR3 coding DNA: TGTGCCAGCAGCGTAGACAGCGGGGGCTCGGATGAGCAGTTCTTC.

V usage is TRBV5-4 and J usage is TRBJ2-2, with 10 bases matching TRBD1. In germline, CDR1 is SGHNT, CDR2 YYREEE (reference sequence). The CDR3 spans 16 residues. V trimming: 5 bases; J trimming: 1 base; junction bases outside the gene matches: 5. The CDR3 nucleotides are TGTGCCAGCAGATCTGACAGGGGGCGGAACACCGGGGAGCTGTTTTTT. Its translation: CASRSDRGRNTGELFF.

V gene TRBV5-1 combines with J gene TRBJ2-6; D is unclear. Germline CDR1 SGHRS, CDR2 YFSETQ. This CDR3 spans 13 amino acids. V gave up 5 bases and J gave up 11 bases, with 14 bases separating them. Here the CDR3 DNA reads TGCGCCAGCAGTCGGAGCCCCGCCGACGTCCTGACTTTC. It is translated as CASSRSPADVLTF.

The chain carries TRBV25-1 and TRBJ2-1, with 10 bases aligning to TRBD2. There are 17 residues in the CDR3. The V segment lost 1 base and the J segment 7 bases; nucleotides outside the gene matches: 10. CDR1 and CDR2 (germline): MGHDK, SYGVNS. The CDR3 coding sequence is TGTGCCAGCAGTGAATTGGGACCTAGCGGGAGTTTTAATGAGCAGTTCTTC. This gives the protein CASSELGPSGSFNEQFF.

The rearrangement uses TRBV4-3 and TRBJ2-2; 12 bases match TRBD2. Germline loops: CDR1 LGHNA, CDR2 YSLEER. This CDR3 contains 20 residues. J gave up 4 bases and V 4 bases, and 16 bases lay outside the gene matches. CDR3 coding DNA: TGCGCCAGCAGCCCTAAGGAGTTCGGACTAGCGGGACGGAGCACCGGGGAGCTGTTTTTT. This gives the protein CASSPKEFGLAGRSTGELFF.

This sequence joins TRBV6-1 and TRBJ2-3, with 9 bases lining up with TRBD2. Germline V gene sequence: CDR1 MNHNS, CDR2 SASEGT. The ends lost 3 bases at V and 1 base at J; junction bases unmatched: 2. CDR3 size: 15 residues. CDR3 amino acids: CASSDLAGGTDTQYF. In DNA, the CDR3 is TGTGCCAGCAGTGATTTAGCGGGAGGCACAGATACGCAGTATTTT.

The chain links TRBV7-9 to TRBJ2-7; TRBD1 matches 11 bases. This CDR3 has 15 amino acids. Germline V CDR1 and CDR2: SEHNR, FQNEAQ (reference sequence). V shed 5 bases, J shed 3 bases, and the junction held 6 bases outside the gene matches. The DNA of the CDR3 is TGTGCCAGCAGCCCTATAGGGACAGGGGGCTACGAGCAGTACTTC. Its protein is CASSPIGTGGYEQYF.

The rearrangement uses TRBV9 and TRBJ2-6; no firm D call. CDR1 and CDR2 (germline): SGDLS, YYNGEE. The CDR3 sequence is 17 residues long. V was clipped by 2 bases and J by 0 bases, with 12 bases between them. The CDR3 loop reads CASSVISDSSGANVLTF. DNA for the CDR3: TGTGCCAGCAGCGTTATATCGGATAGCTCTGGGGCCAACGTCCTGACTTTC.

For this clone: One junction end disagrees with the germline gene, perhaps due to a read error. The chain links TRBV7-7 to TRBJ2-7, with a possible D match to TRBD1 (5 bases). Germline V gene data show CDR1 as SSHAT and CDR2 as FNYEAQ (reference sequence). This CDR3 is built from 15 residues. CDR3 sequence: CASSLGSGSLYEQYF. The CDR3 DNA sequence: TGTGCTAGCAGCTTAGGGTCAGGGTCCCTCTACGAGCAGTACTTC. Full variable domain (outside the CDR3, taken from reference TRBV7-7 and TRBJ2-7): GAGVSQSPRYKVTKRGQDVTLRCDPISSHATLYWYQQALGQGPEFLTYFNYEAQPDKSGLPSDRFSAERPEGSISTLTIQRTEQRDSAMYRCASSLGSGSLYEQYFGPGTRLTVT.

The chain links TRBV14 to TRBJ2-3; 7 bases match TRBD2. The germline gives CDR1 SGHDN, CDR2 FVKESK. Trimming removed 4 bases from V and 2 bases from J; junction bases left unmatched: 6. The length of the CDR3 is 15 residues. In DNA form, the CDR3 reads TGTGCCAGCAGCCGAGCGGGACTCCTCACAGATACGCAGTATTTT. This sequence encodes CASSRAGLLTDTQYF.

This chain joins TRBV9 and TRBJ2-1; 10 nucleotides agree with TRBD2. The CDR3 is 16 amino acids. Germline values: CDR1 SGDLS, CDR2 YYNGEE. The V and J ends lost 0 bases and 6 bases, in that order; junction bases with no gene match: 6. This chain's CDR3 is CASSVEGTSVSNEQFF. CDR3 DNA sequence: TGTGCCAGCAGCGTAGAAGGGACTAGCGTATCCAATGAGCAGTTCTTC.

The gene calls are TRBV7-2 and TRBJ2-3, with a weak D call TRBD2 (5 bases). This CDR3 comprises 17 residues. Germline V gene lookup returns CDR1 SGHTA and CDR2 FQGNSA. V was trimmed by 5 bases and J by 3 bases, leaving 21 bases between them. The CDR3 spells CASSPYVGKDGTDTQYF. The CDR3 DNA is TGTGCCAGCAGCCCCTATGTCGGGAAGGACGGGACAGATACGCAGTATTTT. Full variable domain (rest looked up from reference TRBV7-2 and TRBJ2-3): GAGVSQSPSNKVTEKGKDVELRCDPISGHTALYWYRQSLGQGLEFLIYFQGNSAPDKSGLPSDRFSAERTGGSVSTLTIQRTQQEDSAVYLCASSPYVGKDGTDTQYFGPGTRLTVL.

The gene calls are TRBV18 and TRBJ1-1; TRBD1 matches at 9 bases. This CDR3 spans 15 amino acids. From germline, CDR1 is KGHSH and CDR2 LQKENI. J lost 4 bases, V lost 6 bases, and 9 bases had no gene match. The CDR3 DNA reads TGTGCCAGCTCCCCCGACAGGGGGGGCGGCACTGAAGCTTTCTTT. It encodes CASSPDRGGGTEAFF.

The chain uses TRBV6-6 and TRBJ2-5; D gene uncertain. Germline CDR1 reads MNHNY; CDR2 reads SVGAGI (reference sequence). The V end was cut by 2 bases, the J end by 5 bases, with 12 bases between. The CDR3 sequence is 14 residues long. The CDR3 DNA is TGTGCCAGCAGTTACGCCTGGAATGGGGAGACCCAGTACTTC. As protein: CASSYAWNGETQYF.

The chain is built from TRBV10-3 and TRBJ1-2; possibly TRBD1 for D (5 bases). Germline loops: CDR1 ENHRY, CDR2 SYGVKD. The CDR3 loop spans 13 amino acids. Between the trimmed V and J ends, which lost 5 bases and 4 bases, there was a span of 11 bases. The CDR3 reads CAISLGPSYGYTF. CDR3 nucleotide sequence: TGTGCCATCAGTTTGGGGCCTAGCTATGGCTACACCTTC.

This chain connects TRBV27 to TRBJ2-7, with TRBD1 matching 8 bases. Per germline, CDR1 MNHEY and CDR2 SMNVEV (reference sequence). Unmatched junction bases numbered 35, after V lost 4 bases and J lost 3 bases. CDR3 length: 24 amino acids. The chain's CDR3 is CASSSRTTVPGQEKKVGSRYEQYF. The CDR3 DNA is TGTGCCAGCAGTTCTCGAACGACTGTCCCGGGACAGGAAAAGAAGGTGGGGTCACGCTACGAGCAGTACTTC.